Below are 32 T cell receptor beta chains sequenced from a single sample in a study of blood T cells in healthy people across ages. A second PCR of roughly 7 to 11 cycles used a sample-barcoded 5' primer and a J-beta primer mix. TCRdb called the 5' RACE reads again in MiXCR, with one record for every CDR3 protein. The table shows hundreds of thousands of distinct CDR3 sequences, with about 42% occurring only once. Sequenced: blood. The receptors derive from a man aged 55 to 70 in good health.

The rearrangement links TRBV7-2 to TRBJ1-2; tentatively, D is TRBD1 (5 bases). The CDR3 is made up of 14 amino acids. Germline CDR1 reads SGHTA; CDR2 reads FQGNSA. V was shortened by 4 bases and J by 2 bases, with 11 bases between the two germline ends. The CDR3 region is CASSSTQENYGYTF. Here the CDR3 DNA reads TGTGCCAGCAGCTCCACACAGGAGAACTATGGCTACACCTTC.

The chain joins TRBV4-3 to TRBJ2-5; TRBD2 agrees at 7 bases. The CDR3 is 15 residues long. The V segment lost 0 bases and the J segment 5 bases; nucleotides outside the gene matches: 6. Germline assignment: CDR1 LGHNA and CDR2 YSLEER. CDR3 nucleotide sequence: TGCGCCAGCAGCCAAGAAGGGGATAGCGGGGAGACCCAGTACTTC. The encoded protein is CASSQEGDSGETQYF.

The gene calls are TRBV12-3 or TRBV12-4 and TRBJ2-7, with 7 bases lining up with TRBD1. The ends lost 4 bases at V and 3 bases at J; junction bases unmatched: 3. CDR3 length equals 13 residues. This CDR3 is CASSWTGYYEQYF. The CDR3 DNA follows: TGTGCCAGCAGTTGGACAGGTTACTACGAGCAGTACTTC.

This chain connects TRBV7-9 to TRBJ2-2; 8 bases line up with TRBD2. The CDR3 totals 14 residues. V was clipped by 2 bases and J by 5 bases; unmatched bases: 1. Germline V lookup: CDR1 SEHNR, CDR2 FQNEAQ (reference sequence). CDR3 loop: CASSLIAGTGELFF. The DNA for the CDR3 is TGTGCCAGCAGCTTAATAGCGGGGACCGGGGAGCTGTTTTTT.

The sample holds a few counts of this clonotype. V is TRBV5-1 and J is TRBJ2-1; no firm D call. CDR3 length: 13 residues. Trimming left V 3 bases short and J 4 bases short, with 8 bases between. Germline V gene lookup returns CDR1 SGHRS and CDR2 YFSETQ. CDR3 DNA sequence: TGCGCCAGCAGCTATGACGGGTACAATGAGCAGTTCTTC. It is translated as CASSYDGYNEQFF.

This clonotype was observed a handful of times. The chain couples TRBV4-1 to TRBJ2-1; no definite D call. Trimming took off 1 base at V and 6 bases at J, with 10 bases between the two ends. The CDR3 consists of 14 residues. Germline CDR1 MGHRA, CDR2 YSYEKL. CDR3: CASSQGALTNEQFF. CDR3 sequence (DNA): TGCGCCAGCAGCCAAGGAGCCCTAACCAATGAGCAGTTCTTC.

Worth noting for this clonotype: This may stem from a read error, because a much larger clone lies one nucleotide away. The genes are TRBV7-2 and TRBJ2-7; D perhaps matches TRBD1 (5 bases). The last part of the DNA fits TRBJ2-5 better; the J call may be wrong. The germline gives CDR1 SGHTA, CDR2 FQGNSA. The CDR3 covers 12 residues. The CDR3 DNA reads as TGTGACAGCAGCTTAACAGGACAGACCCAGTACTTC. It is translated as CDSSLTGQTQYF.

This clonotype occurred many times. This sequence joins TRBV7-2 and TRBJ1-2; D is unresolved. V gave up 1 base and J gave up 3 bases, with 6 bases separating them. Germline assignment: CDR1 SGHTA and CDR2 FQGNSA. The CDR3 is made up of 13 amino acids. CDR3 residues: CASSLGGDYGYTF. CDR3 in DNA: TGTGCCAGCAGCTTAGGGGGAGACTATGGCTACACCTTC. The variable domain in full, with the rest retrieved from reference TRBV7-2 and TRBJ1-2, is GAGVSQSPSNKVTEKGKDVELRCDPISGHTALYWYRQSLGQGLEFLIYFQGNSAPDKSGLPSDRFSAERTGGSVSTLTIQRTQQEDSAVYLCASSLGGDYGYTFGSGTRLTVV.

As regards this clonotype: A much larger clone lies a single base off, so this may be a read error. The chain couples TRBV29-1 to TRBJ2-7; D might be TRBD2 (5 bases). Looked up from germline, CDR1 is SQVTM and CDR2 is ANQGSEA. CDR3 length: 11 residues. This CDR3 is CIVAGSYEQYF. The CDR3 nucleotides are TGCATCGTTGCGGGTTCCTACGAGCAGTACTTC.

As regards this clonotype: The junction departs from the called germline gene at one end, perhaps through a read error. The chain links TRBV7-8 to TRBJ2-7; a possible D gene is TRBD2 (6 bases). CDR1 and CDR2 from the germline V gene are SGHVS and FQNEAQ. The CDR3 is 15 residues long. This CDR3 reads CASSLAEGSHYEQYF. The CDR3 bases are TGTGCCAGCAGCTTAGCGGAGGGTTCACACTACGAACAGTACTTC.

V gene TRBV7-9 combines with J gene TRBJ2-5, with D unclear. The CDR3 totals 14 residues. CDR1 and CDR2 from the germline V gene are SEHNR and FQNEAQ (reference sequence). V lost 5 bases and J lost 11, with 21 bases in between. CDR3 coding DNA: TGTGCCAGCAGCCCAACCGACGGAGACAATGAGCAGTACTTC. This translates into CASSPTDGDNEQYF.

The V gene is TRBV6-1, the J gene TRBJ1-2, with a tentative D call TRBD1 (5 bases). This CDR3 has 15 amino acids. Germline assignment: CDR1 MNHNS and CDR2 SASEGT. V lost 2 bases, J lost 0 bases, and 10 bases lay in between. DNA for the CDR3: TGTGCCAGCAGTGAAAGGCCAGGGACTAACTATGGCTACACCTTC. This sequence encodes CASSERPGTNYGYTF.

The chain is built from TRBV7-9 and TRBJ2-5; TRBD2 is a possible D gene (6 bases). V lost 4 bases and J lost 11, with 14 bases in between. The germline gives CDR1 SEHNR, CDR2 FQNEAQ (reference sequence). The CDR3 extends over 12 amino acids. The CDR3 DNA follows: TGTGCCAGCAGCTCAGCGGGCCGGGAGCAGTACTTC. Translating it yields CASSSAGREQYF. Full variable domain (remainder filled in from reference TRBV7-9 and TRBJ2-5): DTGVSQNPRHKITKRGQNVTFRCDPISEHNRLYWYRQTLGQGPEFLTYFQNEAQLEKSRLLSDRFSAERPKGSFSTLEIQRTEQGDSAMYLCASSSAGREQYFGPGTRLLVL.

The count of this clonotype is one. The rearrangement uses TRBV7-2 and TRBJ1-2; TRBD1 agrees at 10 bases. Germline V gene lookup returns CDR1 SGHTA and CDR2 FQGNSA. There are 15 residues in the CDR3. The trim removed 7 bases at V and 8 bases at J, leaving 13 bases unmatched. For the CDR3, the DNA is TGTGCCAGCACCCAAGACGGGACAGGGGTTGGCGGCTACACCTTC. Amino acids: CASTQDGTGVGGYTF.

CDR3 DNA: TGTGCCTGTAGTTCCACCGGGACAGGGAGCTCCTACAATGAGCAGTTCTTC. Its translation is CACSSTGTGSSYNEQFF. The chain carries TRBV30 and TRBJ2-1, with 9 bases identical to TRBD1. Looked up from germline, CDR1 is GTSNPN and CDR2 is SVGIG (reference sequence). V lost 6 bases to trimming and J lost 0 bases; unmatched junction nucleotides: 12. The CDR3 length is 17 residues. Full variable domain (missing parts from reference TRBV30 and TRBJ2-1): SQTIHQWPATLVQPVGSPLSLECTVEGTSNPNLYWYRQAAGRGLQLLFYSVGIGQISSEVPQNLSASRPQDRQFILSSKKLLLSDSGFYLCACSSTGTGSSYNEQFFGPGTRLTVL.

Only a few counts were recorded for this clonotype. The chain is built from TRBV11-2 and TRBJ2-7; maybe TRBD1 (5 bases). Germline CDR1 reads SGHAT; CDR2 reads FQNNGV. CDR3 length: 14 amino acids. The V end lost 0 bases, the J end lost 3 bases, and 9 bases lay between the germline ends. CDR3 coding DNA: TGTGCCAGCAGCTTAGAAGCAGGGAACTACGAGCAGTACTTC. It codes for CASSLEAGNYEQYF. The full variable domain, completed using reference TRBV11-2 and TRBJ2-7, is EAGVAQSPRYKIIEKRQSVAFWCNPISGHATLYWYQQILGQGPKLLIQFQNNGVVDDSQLPKDRFSAERLKGVDSTLKIQPAKLEDSAVYLCASSLEAGNYEQYFGPGTRLTVT.

In DNA, the CDR3 is TGTGCCAGCAGCTTGATAGGACAATTCTATGGCTACACCTTC. Translating it yields CASSLIGQFYGYTF. The chain has TRBV5-5 and TRBJ1-2; weak D call: TRBD1 (5 bases). Germline CDR1 is SGHKS and CDR2 is YYEKEE (reference sequence). This CDR3 is 14 amino acids long. Trimming took 1 base from V and 4 from J, leaving 11 bases between them.

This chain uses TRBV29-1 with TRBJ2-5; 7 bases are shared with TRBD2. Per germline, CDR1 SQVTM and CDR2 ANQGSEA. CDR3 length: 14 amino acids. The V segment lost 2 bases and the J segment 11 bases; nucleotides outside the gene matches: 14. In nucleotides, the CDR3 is TGCAGCGTTGAATGGGCGGGGAGGGGCGATGAGCAGTACTTC. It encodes CSVEWAGRGDEQYF.

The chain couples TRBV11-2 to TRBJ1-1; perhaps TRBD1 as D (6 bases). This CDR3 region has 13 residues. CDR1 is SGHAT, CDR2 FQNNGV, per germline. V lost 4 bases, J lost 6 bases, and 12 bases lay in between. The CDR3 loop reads CASSYYRASEAFF. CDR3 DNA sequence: TGTGCCAGCAGCTATTACAGGGCCTCTGAAGCTTTCTTT. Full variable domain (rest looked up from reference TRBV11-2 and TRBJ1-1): EAGVAQSPRYKIIEKRQSVAFWCNPISGHATLYWYQQILGQGPKLLIQFQNNGVVDDSQLPKDRFSAERLKGVDSTLKIQPAKLEDSAVYLCASSYYRASEAFFGQGTRLTVV.

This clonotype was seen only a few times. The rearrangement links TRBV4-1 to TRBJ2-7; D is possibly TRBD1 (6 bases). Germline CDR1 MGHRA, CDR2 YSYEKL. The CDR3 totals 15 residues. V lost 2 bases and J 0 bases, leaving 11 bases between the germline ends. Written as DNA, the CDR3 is TGCGCCAGCAGCCAACAACGGACAGTCTCCTACGAGCAGTACTTC. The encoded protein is CASSQQRTVSYEQYF.

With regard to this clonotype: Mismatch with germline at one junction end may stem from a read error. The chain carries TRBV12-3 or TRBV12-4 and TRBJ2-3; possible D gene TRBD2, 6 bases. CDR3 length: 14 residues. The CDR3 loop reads CASTKTTSTDAQYF. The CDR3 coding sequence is TGTGCCAGCACCAAAACAACTAGCACAGATGCGCAGTATTTT.

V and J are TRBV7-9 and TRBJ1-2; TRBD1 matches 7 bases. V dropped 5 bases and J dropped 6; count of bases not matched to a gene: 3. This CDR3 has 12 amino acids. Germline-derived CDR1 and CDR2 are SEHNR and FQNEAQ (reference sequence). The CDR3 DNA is TGTGCCAGCAGCGAGACAGGGAATGGCTACACCTTC. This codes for CASSETGNGYTF.

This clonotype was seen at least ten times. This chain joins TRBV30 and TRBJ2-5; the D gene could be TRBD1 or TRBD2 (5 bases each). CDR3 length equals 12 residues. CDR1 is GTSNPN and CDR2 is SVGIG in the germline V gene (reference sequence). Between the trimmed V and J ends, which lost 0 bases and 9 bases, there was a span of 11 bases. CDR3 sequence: CAWSVPGLPQYF. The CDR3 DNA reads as TGTGCCTGGAGTGTTCCGGGGCTACCCCAGTACTTC.

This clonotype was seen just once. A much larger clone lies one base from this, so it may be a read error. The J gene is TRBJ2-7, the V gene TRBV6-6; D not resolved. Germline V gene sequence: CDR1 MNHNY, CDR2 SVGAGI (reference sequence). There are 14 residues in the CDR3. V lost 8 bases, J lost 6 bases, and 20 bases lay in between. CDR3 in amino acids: CASSSAPLVPEQYF. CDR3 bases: TGTGCCAGCTCCTCCGCCCCGTTAGTCCCCGAGCAGTACTTC.

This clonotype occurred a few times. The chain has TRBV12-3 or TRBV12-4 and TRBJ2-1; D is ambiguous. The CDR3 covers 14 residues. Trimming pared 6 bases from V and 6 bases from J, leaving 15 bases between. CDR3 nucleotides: TGTGCCAGCAGCCGACACGACTGGCGCAATGAGCAGTTCTTC. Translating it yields CASSRHDWRNEQFF.

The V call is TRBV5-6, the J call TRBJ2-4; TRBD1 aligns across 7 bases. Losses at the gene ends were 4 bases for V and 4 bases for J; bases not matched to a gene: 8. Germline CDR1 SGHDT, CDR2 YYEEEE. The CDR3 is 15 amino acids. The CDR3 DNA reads TGTGCCAGCAGCCCGGCTGGGACAGCGAAAAACATTCAGTACTTC. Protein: CASSPAGTAKNIQYF.

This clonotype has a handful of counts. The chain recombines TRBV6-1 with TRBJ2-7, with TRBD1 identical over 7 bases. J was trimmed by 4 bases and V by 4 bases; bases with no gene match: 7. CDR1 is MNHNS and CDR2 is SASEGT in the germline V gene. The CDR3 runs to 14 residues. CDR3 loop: CASSGQGLSYEQYF. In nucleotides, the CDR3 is TGTGCCAGCAGTGGACAGGGTCTATCGTACGAGCAGTACTTC.

CDR3 in DNA: TGTGCCAGCAGTTTATTAACTAGCGGGGGGGCCGAGGAGCAGTTCTTC. Translating it yields CASSLLTSGGAEEQFF. The chain links TRBV27 to TRBJ2-1; 13 bases map to TRBD2. The germline CDR1 and CDR2 sequences are MNHEY and SMNVEV (reference sequence). V shed 1 base and J 10 bases; nucleotides not matched to a gene: 7. There are 16 residues in the CDR3.

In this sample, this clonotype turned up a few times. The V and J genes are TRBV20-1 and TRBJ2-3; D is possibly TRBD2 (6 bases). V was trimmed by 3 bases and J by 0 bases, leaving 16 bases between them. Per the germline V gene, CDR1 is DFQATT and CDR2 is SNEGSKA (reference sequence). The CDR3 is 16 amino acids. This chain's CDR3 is CSARDDTSRSTDTQYF. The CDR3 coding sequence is TGCAGTGCTAGGGATGACACTAGCCGCAGCACAGATACGCAGTATTTT.

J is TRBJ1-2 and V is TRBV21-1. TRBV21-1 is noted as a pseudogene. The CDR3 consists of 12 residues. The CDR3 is CAGPRAIDGYTF. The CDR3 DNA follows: TGTGCCGGGCCCAGGGCAATAGATGGCTACACCTTC.

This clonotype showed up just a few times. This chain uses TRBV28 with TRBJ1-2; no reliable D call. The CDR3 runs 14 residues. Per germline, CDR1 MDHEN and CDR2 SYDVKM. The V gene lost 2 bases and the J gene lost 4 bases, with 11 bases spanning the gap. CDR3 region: CASSLAGSLYGYTF. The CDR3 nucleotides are TGTGCCAGCAGTTTAGCAGGTTCCCTCTATGGCTACACCTTC.

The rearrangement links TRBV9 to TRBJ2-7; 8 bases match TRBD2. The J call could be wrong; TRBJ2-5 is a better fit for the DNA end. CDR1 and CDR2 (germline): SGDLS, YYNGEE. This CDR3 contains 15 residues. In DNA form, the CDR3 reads TGTGCCAGCAGCGTAGTCCCGGGGGGGCGAGAGACCCAGTACTTC. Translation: CASSVVPGGRETQYF.